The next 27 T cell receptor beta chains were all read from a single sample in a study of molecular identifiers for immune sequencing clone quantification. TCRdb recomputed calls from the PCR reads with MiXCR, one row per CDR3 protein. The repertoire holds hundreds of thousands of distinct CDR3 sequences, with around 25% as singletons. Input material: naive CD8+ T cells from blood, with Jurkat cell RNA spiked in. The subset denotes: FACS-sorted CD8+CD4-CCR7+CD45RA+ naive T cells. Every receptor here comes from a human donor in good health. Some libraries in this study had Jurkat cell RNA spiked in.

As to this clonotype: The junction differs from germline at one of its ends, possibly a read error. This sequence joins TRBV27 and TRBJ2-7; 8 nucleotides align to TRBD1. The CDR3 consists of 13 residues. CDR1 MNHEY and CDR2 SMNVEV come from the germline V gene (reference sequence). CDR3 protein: CASSSQGANERYF. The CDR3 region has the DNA TGTGCCAGCAGTAGTCAGGGGGCAAACGAGCGGTACTTC.

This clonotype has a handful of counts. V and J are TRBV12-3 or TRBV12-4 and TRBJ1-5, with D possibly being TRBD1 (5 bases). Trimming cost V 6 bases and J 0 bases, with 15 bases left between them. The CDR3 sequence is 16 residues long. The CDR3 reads CASSLPTDYSNQPQHF. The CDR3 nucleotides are TGTGCCAGCAGCCTCCCGACAGACTATAGCAATCAGCCCCAGCATTTT.

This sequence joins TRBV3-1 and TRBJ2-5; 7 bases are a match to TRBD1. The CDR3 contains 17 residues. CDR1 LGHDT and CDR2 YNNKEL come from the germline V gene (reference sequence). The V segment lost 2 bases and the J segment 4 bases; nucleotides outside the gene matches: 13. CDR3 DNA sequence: TGTGCCAGCAGCCAACAAGCGGATGGACAGGTTTCAGAGACCCAGTACTTC. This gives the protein CASSQQADGQVSETQYF.

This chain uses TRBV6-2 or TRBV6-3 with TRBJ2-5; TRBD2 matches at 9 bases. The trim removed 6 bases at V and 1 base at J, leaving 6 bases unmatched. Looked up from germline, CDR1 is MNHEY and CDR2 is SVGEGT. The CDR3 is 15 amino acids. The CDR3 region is CASRYEAGGQETQYF. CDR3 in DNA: TGTGCCAGCAGATACGAAGCGGGGGGCCAAGAGACCCAGTACTTC.

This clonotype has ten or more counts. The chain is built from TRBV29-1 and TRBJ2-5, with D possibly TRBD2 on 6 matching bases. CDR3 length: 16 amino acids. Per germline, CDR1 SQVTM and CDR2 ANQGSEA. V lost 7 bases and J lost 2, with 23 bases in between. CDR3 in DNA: TGCAGCGGGACCCGGTGGGCCCTAGCGCGTCAAGAGACCCAGTACTTC. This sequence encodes CSGTRWALARQETQYF.

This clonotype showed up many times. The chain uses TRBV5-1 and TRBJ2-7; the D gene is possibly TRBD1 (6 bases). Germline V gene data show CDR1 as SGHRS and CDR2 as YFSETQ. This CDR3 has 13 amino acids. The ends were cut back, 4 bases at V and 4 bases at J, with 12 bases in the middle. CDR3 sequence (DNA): TGCGCCAGCAGCATGGACAGAATTTACGAGCAGTACTTC. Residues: CASSMDRIYEQYF.

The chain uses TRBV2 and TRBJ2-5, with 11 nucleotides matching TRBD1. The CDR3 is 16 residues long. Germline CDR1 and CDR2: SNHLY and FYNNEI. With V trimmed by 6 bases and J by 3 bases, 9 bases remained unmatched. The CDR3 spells CASRTGTGGPKETQYF. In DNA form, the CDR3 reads TGTGCCAGCAGAACCGGGACAGGGGGACCAAAAGAGACCCAGTACTTC.

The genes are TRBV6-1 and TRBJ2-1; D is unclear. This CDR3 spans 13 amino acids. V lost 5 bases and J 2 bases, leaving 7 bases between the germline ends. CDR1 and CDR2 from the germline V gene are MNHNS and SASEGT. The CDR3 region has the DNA TGTGCCAGCAGTAAGTTAACCTACAATGAGCAGTTCTTC. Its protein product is CASSKLTYNEQFF.

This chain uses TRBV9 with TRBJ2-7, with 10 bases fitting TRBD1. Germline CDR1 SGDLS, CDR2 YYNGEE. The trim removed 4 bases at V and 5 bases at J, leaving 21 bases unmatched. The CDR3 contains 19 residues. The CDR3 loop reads CASSNPGTGARTPPDEQYF. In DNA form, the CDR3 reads TGTGCCAGCAGCAATCCCGGGACAGGGGCGCGGACTCCCCCTGACGAGCAGTACTTC.

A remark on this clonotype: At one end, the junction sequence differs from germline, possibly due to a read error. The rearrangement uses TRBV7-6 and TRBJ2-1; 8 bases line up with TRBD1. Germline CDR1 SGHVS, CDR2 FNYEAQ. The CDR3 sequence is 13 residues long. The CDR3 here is CVSSPRGHNEQFF. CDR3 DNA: TGTGTCAGCAGCCCCAGGGGGCACAATGAGCAGTTCTTC. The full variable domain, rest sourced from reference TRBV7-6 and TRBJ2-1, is GAGVSQSPRYKVTKRGQDVALRCDPISGHVSLYWYRQALGQGPEFLTYFNYEAQQDKSGLPNDRFSAERPEGSISTLTIQRTEQRDSAMYRCVSSPRGHNEQFFGPGTRLTVL.

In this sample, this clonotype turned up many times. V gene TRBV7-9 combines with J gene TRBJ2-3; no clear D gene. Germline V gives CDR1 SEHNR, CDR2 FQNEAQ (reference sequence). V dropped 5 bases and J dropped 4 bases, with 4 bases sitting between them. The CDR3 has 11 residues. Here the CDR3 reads CASSPPDTQYF. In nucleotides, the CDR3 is TGTGCCAGCAGCCCCCCAGATACGCAGTATTTT.

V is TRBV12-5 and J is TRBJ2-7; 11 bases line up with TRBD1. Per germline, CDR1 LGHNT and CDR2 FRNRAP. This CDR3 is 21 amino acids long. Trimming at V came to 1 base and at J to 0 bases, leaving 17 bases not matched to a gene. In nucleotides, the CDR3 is TGTGCTAGTGGTTTGGGCGCCCGGAACAGGACAGGGGGCGTCCACTCCTACGAGCAGTACTTC. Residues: CASGLGARNRTGGVHSYEQYF.

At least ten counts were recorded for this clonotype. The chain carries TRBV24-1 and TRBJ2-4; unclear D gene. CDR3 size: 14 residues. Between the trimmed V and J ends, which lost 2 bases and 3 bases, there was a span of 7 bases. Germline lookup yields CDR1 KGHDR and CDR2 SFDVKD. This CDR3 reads CATSDSEDKNIQYF. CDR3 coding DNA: TGTGCCACCAGTGATTCCGAGGACAAAAACATTCAGTACTTC.

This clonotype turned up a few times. CDR3 amino acids: CAWSALASGRYVQETQYF. Written as DNA, the CDR3 is TGTGCCTGGAGTGCCCTGGCTAGCGGGAGATATGTCCAAGAGACCCAGTACTTC. The V and J genes are TRBV30 and TRBJ2-5, with 10 nucleotides matching TRBD2. Germline assignment: CDR1 GTSNPN and CDR2 SVGIG (reference sequence). The CDR3 totals 18 residues. Trimming at V came to 1 base and at J to 1 base, leaving 12 bases not matched to a gene. The full variable domain, completed using reference TRBV30 and TRBJ2-5, is SQTIHQWPATLVQPVGSPLSLECTVEGTSNPNLYWYRQAAGRGLQLLFYSVGIGQISSEVPQNLSASRPQDRQFILSSKKLLLSDSGFYLCAWSALASGRYVQETQYFGPGTRLLVL.

DNA of the CDR3: TGTGCCAGTAGTACCTCTGGCGGGACGTTCAATGAGCAGTTCTTC. Amino acid sequence: CASSTSGGTFNEQFF. The chain uses TRBV19 and TRBJ2-1, with D maybe TRBD2 (6 bases). V was trimmed by 4 bases and J by 6 bases, leaving 16 bases between them. This CDR3 contains 15 residues. CDR1 and CDR2 from the germline V gene are LNHDA and SQIVND (reference sequence).

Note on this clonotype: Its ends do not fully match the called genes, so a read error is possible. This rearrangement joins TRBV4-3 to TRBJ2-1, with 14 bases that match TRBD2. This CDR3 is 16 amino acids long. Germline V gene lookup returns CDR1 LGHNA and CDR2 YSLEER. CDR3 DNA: TGCGCCAGCAGCCAAGGACTAGCGGGAGGGTACAATGGGCAGTTCTTC. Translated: CASSQGLAGGYNGQFF.

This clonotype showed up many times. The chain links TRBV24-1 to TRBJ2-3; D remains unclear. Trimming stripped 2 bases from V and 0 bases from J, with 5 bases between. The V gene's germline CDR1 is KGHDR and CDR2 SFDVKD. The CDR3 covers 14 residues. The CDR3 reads CATSDSPSTDTQYF. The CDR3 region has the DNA TGTGCCACCAGTGATTCTCCTAGCACAGATACGCAGTATTTT.

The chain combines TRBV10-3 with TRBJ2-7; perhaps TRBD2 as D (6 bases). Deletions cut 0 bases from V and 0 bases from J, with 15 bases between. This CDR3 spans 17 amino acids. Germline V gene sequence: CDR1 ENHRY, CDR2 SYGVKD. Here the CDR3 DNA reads TGTGCCATCAGTGAGTCGATGGGGCTAGCGAGCTCCTACGAGCAGTACTTC. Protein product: CAISESMGLASSYEQYF.

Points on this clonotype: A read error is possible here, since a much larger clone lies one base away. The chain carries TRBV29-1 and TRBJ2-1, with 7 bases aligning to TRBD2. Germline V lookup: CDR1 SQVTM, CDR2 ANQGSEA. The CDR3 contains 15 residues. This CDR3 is CSVELASGYYNEKFF. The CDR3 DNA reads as TGCAGCGTTGAACTCGCTAGCGGATATTACAATGAGAAGTTCTTC.

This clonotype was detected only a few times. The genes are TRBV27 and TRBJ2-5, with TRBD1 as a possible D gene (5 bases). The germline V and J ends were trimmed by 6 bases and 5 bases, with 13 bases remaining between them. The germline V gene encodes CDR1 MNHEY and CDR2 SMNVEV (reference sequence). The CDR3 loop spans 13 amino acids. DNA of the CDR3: TGTGCCAGCAGGACAGTGGGTGGGGAGACCCAGTACTTC. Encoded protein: CASRTVGGETQYF.

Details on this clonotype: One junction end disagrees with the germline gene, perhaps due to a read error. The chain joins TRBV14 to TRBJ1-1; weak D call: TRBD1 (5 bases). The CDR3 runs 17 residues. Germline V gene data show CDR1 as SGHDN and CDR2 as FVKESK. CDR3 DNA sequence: TGTGCCAGCGGCCACCTCTCCTCGGGACTCGGAGGGACTGAAGCTTTCTTT. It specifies CASGHLSSGLGGTEAFF.

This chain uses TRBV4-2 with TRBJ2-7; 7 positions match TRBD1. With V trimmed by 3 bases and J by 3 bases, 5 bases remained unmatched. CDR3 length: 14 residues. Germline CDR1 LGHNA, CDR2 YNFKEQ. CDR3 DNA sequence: TGTGCCAGCAGCCATCCCGGGACAGTCTACGAGCAGTACTTC. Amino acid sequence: CASSHPGTVYEQYF.

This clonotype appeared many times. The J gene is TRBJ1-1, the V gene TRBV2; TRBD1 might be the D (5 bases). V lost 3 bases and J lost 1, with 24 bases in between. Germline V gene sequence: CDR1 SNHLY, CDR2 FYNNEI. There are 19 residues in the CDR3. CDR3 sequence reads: CASSDTGGGAENKNTEAFF. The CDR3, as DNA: TGTGCCAGCAGTGATACCGGTGGAGGGGCCGAGAATAAGAACACTGAAGCTTTCTTT.

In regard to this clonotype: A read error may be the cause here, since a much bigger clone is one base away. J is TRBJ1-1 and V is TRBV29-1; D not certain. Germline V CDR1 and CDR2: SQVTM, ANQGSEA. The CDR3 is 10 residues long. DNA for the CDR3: TGCGGCGTTGACTCCGGGCTAGCTTTCTTT. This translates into CGVDSGLAFF.

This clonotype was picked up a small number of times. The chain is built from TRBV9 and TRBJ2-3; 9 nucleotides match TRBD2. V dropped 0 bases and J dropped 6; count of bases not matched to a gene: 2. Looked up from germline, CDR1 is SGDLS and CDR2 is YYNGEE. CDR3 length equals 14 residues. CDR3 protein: CASSVASGADTQYF. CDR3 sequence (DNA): TGTGCCAGCAGCGTAGCTAGCGGGGCCGATACGCAGTATTTT.

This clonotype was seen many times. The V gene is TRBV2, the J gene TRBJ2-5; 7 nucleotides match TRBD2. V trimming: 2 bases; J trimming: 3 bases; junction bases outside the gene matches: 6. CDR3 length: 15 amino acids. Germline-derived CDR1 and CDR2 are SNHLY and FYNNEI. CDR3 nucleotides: TGTGCCAGCAGTGAAAACCGGGACTATAAAGAGACCCAGTACTTC. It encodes CASSENRDYKETQYF.

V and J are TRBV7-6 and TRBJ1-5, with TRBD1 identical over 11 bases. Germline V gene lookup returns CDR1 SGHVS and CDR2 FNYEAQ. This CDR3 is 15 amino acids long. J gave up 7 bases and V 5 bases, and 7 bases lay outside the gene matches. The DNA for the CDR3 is TGTGCCAGCAGCGCCGGACAGGGGGCGAGGCAGCCCCAGCATTTT. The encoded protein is CASSAGQGARQPQHF.